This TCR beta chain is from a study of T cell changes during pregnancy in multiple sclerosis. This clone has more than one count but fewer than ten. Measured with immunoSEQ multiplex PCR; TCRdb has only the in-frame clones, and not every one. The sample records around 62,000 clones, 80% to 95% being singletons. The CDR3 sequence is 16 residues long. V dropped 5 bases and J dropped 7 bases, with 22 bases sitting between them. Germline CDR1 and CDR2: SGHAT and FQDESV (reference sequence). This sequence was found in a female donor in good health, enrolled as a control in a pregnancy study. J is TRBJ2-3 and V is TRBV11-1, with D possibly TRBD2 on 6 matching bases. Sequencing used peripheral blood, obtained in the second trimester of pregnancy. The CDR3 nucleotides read TGTGCCAGCAGCAGGGGAGGAACCGCAGTAACGAATACGCAGTATTTT. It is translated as CASSRGGTAVTNTQYF.